This entry lists 29 T cell receptor beta chains sequenced from one sample in a study of control samples from healthy donors and cancer patients. The assay was immunoSEQ multiplex PCR, and TCRdb's table has in-frame clones only and misses some. The profile shows approximately 210,000 clones, 91% of them singletons. The material sequenced was blood. The receptors were sampled from a man aged 25 to 40 in good health.

In this sample, this clone turned up once. V is TRBV2 and J is TRBJ1-2; tentatively, D is TRBD1 (6 bases). Trimming shortened V by 6 bases and J by 6 bases, and 17 bases separated the two germline ends. The germline V gene has CDR1 SNHLY and CDR2 FYNNEI. CDR3 length equals 14 residues. The CDR3 nucleotides are TGTGCCAGCAGGATCCAGGGGTTTGAGGATGGCTACACCTTC. Its translation is CASRIQGFEDGYTF. Variable domain in full (rest from reference TRBV2 and TRBJ1-2): EPEVTQTPSHQVTQMGQEVILRCVPISNHLYFYWYRQILGQKVEFLVSFYNNEISEKSEIFDDQFSVERPDGSNFTLKIRSTKLEDSAMYFCASRIQGFEDGYTFGSGTRLTVV.

This clone has just one count. CDR3 bases: TGTGCCAGCAGCTTGCGTGGACAGAAAGTCTACGAGCAGTACTTC. The encoded protein is CASSLRGQKVYEQYF. The chain recombines TRBV5-5 with TRBJ2-7, with D perhaps TRBD1 (6 bases). The V end was cut by 1 base, the J end by 3 bases, with 14 bases between. The CDR3 is made up of 15 amino acids. CDR1 and CDR2 from the germline V gene are SGHKS and YYEKEE (reference sequence).

CDR3 in DNA: TGTGCCAGCAGCCAGGACCATATTAATTCACCCCTCCACTTT. This sequence encodes CASSQDHINSPLHF. The chain is built from TRBV14 and TRBJ1-6; D gene ambiguous. The germline CDR1 and CDR2 sequences are SGHDN and FVKESK. This CDR3 region has 14 residues. V shed 3 bases and J shed 6 bases, with 9 bases lying between them.

This chain uses TRBV13 with TRBJ2-7; TRBD1 matches 7 bases. This CDR3 contains 17 residues. J lost 0 bases, V lost 1 base, and 9 bases had no gene match. CDR1 and CDR2 from the germline V gene are PRHDT and FYEKMQ (reference sequence). The CDR3 reads CASSLVRQGFVSYEQYF. Written as DNA, the CDR3 is TGTGCCAGCAGCTTAGTACGACAGGGCTTTGTCTCCTACGAGCAGTACTTC. Drawing the rest from reference TRBV13 and TRBJ2-7, the complete variable domain is AAGVIQSPRHLIKEKRETATLKCYPIPRHDTVYWYQQGPGQDPQFLISFYEKMQSDKGSIPDRFSAQQFSDYHSELNMSSLELGDSALYFCASSLVRQGFVSYEQYFGPGTRLTVT.

Details on this clone: Other DNA sequences in the same sample also yield this CDR3. The rearrangement joins TRBV29-1 to TRBJ1-1; the match to TRBD1 covers 7 bases. The J segment lost 2 bases and the V segment lost 6 bases, leaving 6 bases of the junction unmatched. The germline V gene encodes CDR1 SQVTM and CDR2 ANQGSEA. The CDR3 consists of 13 residues. The CDR3 DNA sequence: TGCAGCGTGAGGACAGGCGGAAACACTGAAGCTTTCTTT. It codes for CSVRTGGNTEAFF.

The rearrangement uses TRBV19 and TRBJ2-3; TRBD1 might be the D (5 bases). V lost 5 bases and J 11 bases, leaving 17 bases between the germline ends. The CDR3 spans 13 residues. Germline V gene data show CDR1 as LNHDA and CDR2 as SQIVND (reference sequence). Written as DNA, the CDR3 is TGTGCCAGTAGTGTCCAGGGTGTCTTTGGGCAGTATTTT. It translates to CASSVQGVFGQYF.

The chain is built from TRBV10-2 and TRBJ1-1, with TRBD1 identical over 9 bases. Germline V gene data show CDR1 as WSHSY and CDR2 as SAAADI. This CDR3 region has 14 residues. The V and J ends lost 6 bases and 5 bases, in that order; junction bases with no gene match: 7. The CDR3, as DNA: TGCGCCAGCAGCGAACCGGGACAGGGAACTGAAGCTTTCTTT. It is translated as CASSEPGQGTEAFF.

This clone was seen only a few times. The rearrangement joins TRBV4-1 to TRBJ2-4; TRBD1 is a possible D gene (5 bases). Trimming removed 1 base at V and 0 bases at J, with 16 bases between. Germline CDR1 and CDR2: MGHRA and YSYEKL. This CDR3 is 18 amino acids long. CDR3 nucleotides: TGCGCCAGCAGCCAAGTTCGATCGTTAGGGGCAGCCAAAAACATTCAGTACTTC. It yields the protein CASSQVRSLGAAKNIQYF.

The rearrangement links TRBV6-1 to TRBJ2-3, with TRBD2 identical over 8 bases. V shed 3 bases and J 4 bases; nucleotides not matched to a gene: 12. Germline CDR1 is MNHNS and CDR2 is SASEGT. The CDR3 runs 17 residues. The CDR3 reads CASSEIVRRGGADTQYF. CDR3 bases: TGTGCCAGCAGTGAGATTGTACGACGGGGGGGGGCAGATACGCAGTATTTT.

The rearrangement joins TRBV1 to TRBJ2-7; no check of the table's D call, TRBD1, against the DNA was made. TRBV1 is designated a pseudogene. This CDR3 comprises 16 residues. DNA for the CDR3: TGCACCAGCAGCCAGCATAGGGACAGGGGATCCTACGAGCAGTACTTC. Translation gives CTSSQHRDRGSYEQYF.

In its sample, this clone was seen once. The V and J genes are TRBV5-1 and TRBJ2-3, with D uncertain. CDR1 and CDR2 from the germline V gene are SGHRS and YFSETQ. The V end was cut by 2 bases, the J end by 0 bases, with 10 bases between. The CDR3 consists of 15 residues. CDR3: CASSFGQTSTDTQYF. DNA of the CDR3: TGCGCCAGCAGCTTTGGTCAGACTAGCACAGATACGCAGTATTTT. Full variable domain (remainder filled in from reference TRBV5-1 and TRBJ2-3): KAGVTQTPRYLIKTRGQQVTLSCSPISGHRSVSWYQQTPGQGLQFLFEYFSETQRNKGNFPGRFSGRQFSNSRSEMNVSTLELGDSALYLCASSFGQTSTDTQYFGPGTRLTVL.

The rearrangement joins TRBV19 to TRBJ1-1; D call uncertain. The CDR3 is 12 residues long. Germline V lookup: CDR1 LNHDA, CDR2 SQIVND (reference sequence). Trimming removed 5 bases at V and 7 bases at J, with 11 bases between. The CDR3, as DNA: TGTGCCAGTAGTTACGGGATCTTTGAAGCTTTCTTT. Protein product: CASSYGIFEAFF. Complete variable domain (other parts from reference TRBV19 and TRBJ1-1): DGGITQSPKYLFRKEGQNVTLSCEQNLNHDAMYWYRQDPGQGLRLIYYSQIVNDFQKGDIAEGYSVSREKKESFPLTVTSAQKNPTAFYLCASSYGIFEAFFGQGTRLTVV.

V and J are TRBV4-1 and TRBJ1-1; the D is unclear. The CDR3 runs to 13 residues. V lost 1 base, J lost 5 bases, and 8 bases lay in between. Germline CDR1 MGHRA, CDR2 YSYEKL. CDR3 region: CASSQVRGTEAFF. In DNA form, the CDR3 reads TGCGCCAGCAGCCAAGTGCGTGGGACTGAAGCTTTCTTT.

The J gene is TRBJ1-4, the V gene TRBV2; tentative D call: TRBD1 (6 bases). The V and J ends lost 4 bases and 4 bases respectively, with 13 bases between them. From germline, CDR1 is SNHLY and CDR2 FYNNEI. There are 15 residues in the CDR3. As DNA, the CDR3 is TGTGCCAGCAGTGGGGGTCAGGGGCTTAATGAAAAACTGTTTTTT. It is translated as CASSGGQGLNEKLFF.

The chain carries TRBV9 and TRBJ2-1; TRBD2 matches at 8 bases. This CDR3 region has 16 residues. Germline V gene lookup returns CDR1 SGDLS and CDR2 YYNGEE. V was clipped by 0 bases and J by 8 bases; unmatched bases: 10. CDR3 DNA sequence: TGTGCCAGCAGCGTAGAGGGCGGGGGGCTCTCGGATGAGCAGTTCTTC. It translates to CASSVEGGGLSDEQFF.

The V gene is TRBV27, the J gene TRBJ1-2; maybe TRBD1 (6 bases). Deletions cut 8 bases from V and 8 bases from J, with 12 bases between. The germline V gene encodes CDR1 MNHEY and CDR2 SMNVEV (reference sequence). This CDR3 is built from 11 residues. Here the CDR3 reads CASGHRVGYTF. The CDR3 region has the DNA TGTGCCAGCGGCCACAGGGTCGGCTACACCTTC.

The rearrangement joins TRBV3-1 (or the pseudogene TRBV3-2) to TRBJ1-1; 7 bases agree with TRBD1. Trimming at V came to 0 bases and at J to 4 bases, leaving 2 bases not matched to a gene. This CDR3 contains 14 residues. Germline V gene data show CDR1 as LGHDT and CDR2 as YNNKEL (reference sequence). In DNA, the CDR3 is TGTGCCAGCAGCCAAGAGACAGGGATCACTGAAGCTTTCTTT. Translated: CASSQETGITEAFF.

This sequence joins TRBV19 and TRBJ2-2; a possible D gene is TRBD1 (6 bases). CDR3 length: 14 residues. In germline, CDR1 is LNHDA, CDR2 SQIVND (reference sequence). Trimming took off 6 bases at V and 5 bases at J, with 13 bases between the two ends. The CDR3 reads CASRKTGQTGELFF. In DNA, the CDR3 is TGTGCCAGTAGAAAAACAGGGCAAACCGGGGAGCTGTTTTTT.

The CDR3 region is CASSEQELVRGGVNTEAFF. CDR3 in DNA: TGTGCCAGCAGCGAACAAGAGCTTGTACGGGGGGGAGTGAACACTGAAGCTTTCTTT. The chain combines TRBV9 with TRBJ1-1; weak D call: TRBD1 (5 bases). Trimming took off 3 bases at V and 0 bases at J, with 24 bases between the two ends. Germline V gene data show CDR1 as SGDLS and CDR2 as YYNGEE. The CDR3 contains 19 residues.

This chain connects TRBV10-3 to TRBJ1-1; D is ambiguous. Germline V CDR1 and CDR2: ENHRY, SYGVKD. The V and J ends lost 4 bases and 1 base respectively, with 4 bases between them. CDR3 length: 12 residues. The CDR3 DNA follows: TGTGCCATCAGTGGCCAGAACACTGAAGCTTTCTTT. Its protein product is CAISGQNTEAFF.

The chain combines TRBV30 with TRBJ2-7; D not resolved. CDR3 size: 16 residues. CDR1 is GTSNPN, CDR2 SVGIG, per germline (reference sequence). Trimming shortened V by 2 bases and J by 7 bases, and 24 bases separated the two germline ends. The CDR3 sequence is CAWSLKARSPSREQYF. CDR3 DNA: TGTGCCTGGAGTTTAAAGGCAAGGTCCCCCTCGCGGGAGCAGTACTTC.

The chain is built from TRBV13 and TRBJ2-1, with D possibly being TRBD1 (7 bases). This CDR3 region has 15 residues. CDR1 and CDR2 (germline): PRHDT, FYEKMQ (reference sequence). Trimming took 5 bases from V and 4 from J, leaving 15 bases between them. DNA for the CDR3: TGTGCCAGCAGCCTCGGGGGACAGAGTTACAATGAGCAGTTCTTC. Protein product: CASSLGGQSYNEQFF.

The chain links TRBV19 to TRBJ2-7, with D unresolved. The germline V and J ends were trimmed by 3 bases and 3 bases, with 9 bases remaining between them. CDR1 and CDR2 (germline): LNHDA, SQIVND (reference sequence). This CDR3 has 13 residues. The CDR3 DNA reads as TGTGCCAGTAGTATTAGGGCTTTCTACGAGCAGTACTTC. Translated, it gives CASSIRAFYEQYF.

This chain uses TRBV9 with TRBJ2-1; D possibly corresponds to TRBD2 (7 bases). Deletions cut 5 bases from V and 5 bases from J, with 11 bases between. Germline loops: CDR1 SGDLS, CDR2 YYNGEE. The CDR3 contains 13 residues. The CDR3 DNA follows: TGTGCCAGCAGTCTAGGGGGGGACAATGAGCAGTTCTTC. Its translation is CASSLGGDNEQFF.

This clone was seen a few times. CDR3 bases: TGTGCCAGCAGCAGCGAGACAGGGGGCCTCTCCTACAATGAGCAGTTCTTC. Protein sequence: CASSSETGGLSYNEQFF. This chain joins TRBV7-8 and TRBJ2-1, with 10 bases that match TRBD1. Germline V gives CDR1 SGHVS, CDR2 FQNEAQ. The CDR3 length is 17 residues. With 5 bases clipped from V and 0 bases from J, the junction kept 7 bases outside the gene matches.

Regarding this clone: Other DNA sequences in this specimen translate into the identical CDR3. This chain joins TRBV3-1 (or the pseudogene TRBV3-2) and TRBJ1-2; D might be TRBD1 (5 bases). The germline V gene encodes CDR1 LGHDT and CDR2 YNNKEL (reference sequence). V lost 0 bases, J lost 2 bases, and 7 bases lay in between. The CDR3 length is 14 residues. The CDR3 nucleotides read TGTGCCAGCAGCCAAGATCGGGGGAACTATGGCTACACCTTC. Residues: CASSQDRGNYGYTF.

This clone was seen just once. DNA of the CDR3: TGTGCTAGTGGTTTGGTAAGGCAGCGGGGGAGGTCCTCCTACAATGAGCAGTTCTTC. Its protein is CASGLVRQRGRSSYNEQFF. This sequence joins TRBV12-5 and TRBJ2-1; 8 bases fit TRBD2. V shed 0 bases, J shed 0 bases, and the junction held 10 bases outside the gene matches. From germline, CDR1 is LGHNT and CDR2 FRNRAP. The CDR3 extends over 19 amino acids. The variable domain in full, completed from reference TRBV12-5 and TRBJ2-1, reads DARVTQTPRHKVTEMGQEVTMRCQPILGHNTVFWYRQTMMQGLELLAYFRNRAPLDDSGMPKDRFSAEMPDATLATLKIQPSEPRDSAVYFCASGLVRQRGRSSYNEQFFGPGTRLTVL.

V gene TRBV29-1 combines with J gene TRBJ2-7, with unresolved D. The ends were cut back, 4 bases at V and 0 bases at J, with 7 bases in the middle. Looked up from germline, CDR1 is SQVTM and CDR2 is ANQGSEA. The CDR3 is made up of 12 amino acids. In DNA, the CDR3 is TGCAGCGTTGCCAGGAGCTCCTACGAGCAGTACTTC. This codes for CSVARSSYEQYF.

The rearrangement uses TRBV27 and TRBJ2-2, with D perhaps assigned TRBD1 or TRBD2 (5 bases each). CDR3 size: 21 residues. V was clipped by 3 bases and J by 0 bases, with 26 bases between them. Germline CDR1 is MNHEY and CDR2 is SMNVEV (reference sequence). The CDR3 is CASSLPDTTQGSNPNTGELFF. CDR3 in DNA: TGTGCCAGCAGTTTGCCGGACACGACTCAAGGGAGTAACCCGAACACCGGGGAGCTGTTTTTT.